This T cell receptor (beta chain) was sequenced for a study of Ad26.COV2.S vaccination and SARS-CoV-2 variants (dated by TCRdb to the early 2020s). In terms of the full investigation: Donors in the vaccine arm were drawn from COV1001, a multicentre, randomized, double-blind, placebo-controlled phase I-IIa trial testing Ad26.COV2.S in healthy adults. A total of around 32 samples were included in the TCR-sequenced set, comprising 19 Ad26.COV2.S vaccine recipients, 5 placebo recipients and 8 SARS-CoV-2 convalescent individuals. Dosing of Ad26.COV2.S was intramuscular, at either 5x10^10 or 1x10^11 viral particles, delivered as one shot or as two shots spaced 56 days apart. Investigators remained blinded to trial group allocation during experiments and outcome assessment. Sequencing of the TCRbeta repertoire served to evaluate the specificity and breadth of SARS-CoV-2-reactive T cell receptors following Ad26.COV2.S vaccination. Trial participants were randomized into five groups of five: low-dose or high-dose Ad26.COV2.S given once or twice, or placebo on both occasions. Study-level results and caveats: After vaccination, spike-specific CD8+ and CD4+ T cell responses were reported to show substantial breadth. The authors noted that the TCR breadth and depth analyses may have underestimated total T cell responses. Non-spike TCR breadth was comparable between vaccine and placebo recipients, consistent with the vaccine containing only spike. Higher spike-specific TCR breadth was observed in Ad26.COV2.S recipients than in placebo recipients (P = 0.0014). The study lacked the statistical power to compare responses across vaccine doses or regimens.

V is cut by 6 bases and J by 5 bases, and the space between the germline ends is 14 bases. According to the germline V gene, CDR1 reads SQVTM and CDR2 reads ANQGSEA. From the cysteine through the phenylalanine, the CDR3 covers 12 amino acids. The read is trimmed to its CDR3 DNA, 36 bases read in frame from base 1. The immunoSEQ Assay was the method used to sequence TCRbeta CDR3 regions. After extraction, genomic DNA underwent amplification by bias-controlled multiplex PCR, followed by high-throughput sequencing. The paper's data handling went like this. To quantify the absolute abundance of every unique TCRbeta CDR3 region, sequences were collapsed and filtered. T cell fraction was estimated by normalization of TCRbeta template counts to usable DNA, with usable DNA being measured through amplification of reference genes present in all nucleated cells. Repertoire TCRs were annotated as SARS-CoV-2-specific when V gene, CDR3 amino acid sequence and J gene were exactly matched to a known reactive TCR set. MIRA supplied the reference SARS-CoV-2 TCR set, which was filtered for enrichment in COVID-19-positive ImmuneCODE repertoires so that public or cross-reactive TCRs were removed. Using the MIRA antigens, annotated TCRs were further analysed by specific ORF or by position within an ORF. Breadth was defined as the number of annotated unique rearrangements divided by the total number of unique productive rearrangements, and depth was defined as the summed frequency of the annotated unique rearrangements. Two-sided Wilcoxon rank-sum tests were applied when comparing TCR breadth between groups. The table was pulled from immuneACCESS by TCRdb, which kept in-frame rearrangements only. Such tables lose some clones; where checked, under half of the loss comes from unresolved V genes, and the rest has no known cause. D and trimming come from the DNA, and the V and J calls and clone size come from that table. The sample has about 400,000 clones on record, around four fifths of them singletons. The biggest ten clones account for approximately 7% of the sample.

Turning to this clone: Its antigen remains unidentified. Base qualities were left out, and no much larger clone turns up one base away.

The label giving this sample's treatment or condition can be read as: around 19 received Ad26.COV2.S at low or high dose, single or two shots; 5 received placebo; per-sample allocation not given. For vaccine and placebo recipients, repertoires were sequenced using samples collected on day 63 after the first injection. Between 29 July and 7 August 2020, Cohort 1b enrolled about 27 adults aged 18-55 years at one site in Boston, USA. As a vaccine, Ad26.COV2.S was a replication-incompetent adenovirus type 26 vector that expressed a prefusion-stabilized SARS-CoV-2 spike protein derived from the original Wuhan strain.

The specimen was peripheral blood, collected in a trial of Ad26.COV2.S vaccine versus placebo. The V and J segments used are TRBV29-1 and TRBJ2-7, with the D gene possibly TRBD1 or TRBD2, each one fitting 5 bases. This receptor was obtained from a person aged 18-65 years who received the Ad26.COV2.S COVID-19 vaccine or a placebo. The nucleotide sequence reads as follows: TGCAGCGTCTCCCGGGGCTTCGACGAGCAGTACTTC. Translated, this gives CSVSRGFDEQYF.